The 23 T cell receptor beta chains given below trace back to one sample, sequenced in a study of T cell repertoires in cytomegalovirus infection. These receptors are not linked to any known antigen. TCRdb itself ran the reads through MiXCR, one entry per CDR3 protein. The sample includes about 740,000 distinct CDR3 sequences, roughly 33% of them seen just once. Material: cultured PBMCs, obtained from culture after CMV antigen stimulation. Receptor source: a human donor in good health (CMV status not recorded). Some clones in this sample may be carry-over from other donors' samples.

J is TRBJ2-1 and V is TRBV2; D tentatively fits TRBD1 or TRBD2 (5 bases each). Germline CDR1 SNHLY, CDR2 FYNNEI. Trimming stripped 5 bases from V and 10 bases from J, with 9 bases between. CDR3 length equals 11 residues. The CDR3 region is CASSTGPEQFF. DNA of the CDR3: TGTGCCAGCAGTACGGGGCCCGAGCAGTTCTTC.

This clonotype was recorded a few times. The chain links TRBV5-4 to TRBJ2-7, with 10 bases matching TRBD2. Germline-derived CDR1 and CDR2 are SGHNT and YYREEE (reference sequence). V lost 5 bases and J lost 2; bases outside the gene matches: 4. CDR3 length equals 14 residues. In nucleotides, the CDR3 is TGTGCCAGCAGTTCTAGCGGGAGTACCTACGAGCAGTACTTC. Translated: CASSSSGSTYEQYF.

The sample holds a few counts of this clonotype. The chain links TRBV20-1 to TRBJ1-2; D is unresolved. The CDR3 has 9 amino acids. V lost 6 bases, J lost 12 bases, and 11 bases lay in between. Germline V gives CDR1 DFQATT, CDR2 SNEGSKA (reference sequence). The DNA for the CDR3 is TGCAGTGCATCCCCCCGAAACACCTTC. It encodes CSASPRNTF.

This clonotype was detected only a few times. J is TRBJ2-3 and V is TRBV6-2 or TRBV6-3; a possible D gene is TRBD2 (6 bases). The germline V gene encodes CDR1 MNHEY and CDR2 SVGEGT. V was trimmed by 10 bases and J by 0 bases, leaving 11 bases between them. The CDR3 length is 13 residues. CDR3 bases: TGTGCCACGACTAGATCCAGCACAGATACGCAGTATTTT. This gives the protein CATTRSSTDTQYF.

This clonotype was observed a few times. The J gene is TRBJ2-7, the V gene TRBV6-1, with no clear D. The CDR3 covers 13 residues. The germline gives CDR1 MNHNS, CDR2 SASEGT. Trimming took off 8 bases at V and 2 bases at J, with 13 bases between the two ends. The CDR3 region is CASGRGDTYEQYF. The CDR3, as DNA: TGTGCCAGCGGAAGAGGTGATACCTACGAGCAGTACTTC.

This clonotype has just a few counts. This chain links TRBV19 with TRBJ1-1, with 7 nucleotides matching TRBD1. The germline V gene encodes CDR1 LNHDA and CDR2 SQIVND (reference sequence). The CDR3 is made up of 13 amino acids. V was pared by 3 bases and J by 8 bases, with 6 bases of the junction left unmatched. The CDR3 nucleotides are TGTGCCAGTAGTATCCGAGGGACAGAAGAAGCTTTCTTT. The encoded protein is CASSIRGTEEAFF.

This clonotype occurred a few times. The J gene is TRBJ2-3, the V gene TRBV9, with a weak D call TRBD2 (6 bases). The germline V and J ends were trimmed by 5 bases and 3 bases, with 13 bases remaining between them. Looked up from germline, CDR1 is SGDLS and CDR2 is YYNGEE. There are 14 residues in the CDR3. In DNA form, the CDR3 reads TGTGCCAGCAGTGACGGGAGAGTGACAGATACGCAGTATTTT. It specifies CASSDGRVTDTQYF.

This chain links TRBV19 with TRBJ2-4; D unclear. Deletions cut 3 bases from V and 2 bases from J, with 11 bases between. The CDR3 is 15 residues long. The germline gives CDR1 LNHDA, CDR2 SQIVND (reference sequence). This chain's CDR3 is CASSMTSLTKNIQYF. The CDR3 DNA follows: TGTGCCAGTAGTATGACATCCTTAACCAAAAACATTCAGTACTTC.

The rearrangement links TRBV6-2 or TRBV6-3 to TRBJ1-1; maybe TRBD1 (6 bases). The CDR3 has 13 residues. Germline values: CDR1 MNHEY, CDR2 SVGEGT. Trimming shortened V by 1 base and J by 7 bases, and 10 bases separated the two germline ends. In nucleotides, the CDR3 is TGTGCCAGCAGTTACTGGGGGCAGGGTGAAGCTTTCTTT. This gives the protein CASSYWGQGEAFF.

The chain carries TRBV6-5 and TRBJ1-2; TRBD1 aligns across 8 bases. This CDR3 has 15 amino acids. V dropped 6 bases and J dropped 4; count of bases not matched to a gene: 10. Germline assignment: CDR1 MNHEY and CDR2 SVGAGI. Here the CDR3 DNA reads TGTGCCAGCAGCCCCGTCCAGGGGGCTGGCTATGGCTACACCTTC. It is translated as CASSPVQGAGYGYTF.

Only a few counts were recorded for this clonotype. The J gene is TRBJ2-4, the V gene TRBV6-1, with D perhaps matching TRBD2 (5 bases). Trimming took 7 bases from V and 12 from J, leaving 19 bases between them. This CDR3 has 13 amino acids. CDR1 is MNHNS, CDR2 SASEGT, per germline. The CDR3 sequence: CASIGVSPWDQYF. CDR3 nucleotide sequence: TGTGCCAGCATCGGGGTCTCACCTTGGGATCAGTACTTC.

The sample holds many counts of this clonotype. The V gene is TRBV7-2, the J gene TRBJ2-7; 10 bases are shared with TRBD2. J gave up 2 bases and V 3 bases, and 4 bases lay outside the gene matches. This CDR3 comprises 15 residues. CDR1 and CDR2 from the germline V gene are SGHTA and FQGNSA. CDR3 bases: TGTGCCAGCAGCTTGGAAGGGACTAGCGCCTACGAGCAGTACTTC. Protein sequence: CASSLEGTSAYEQYF. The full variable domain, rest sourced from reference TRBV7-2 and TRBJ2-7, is GAGVSQSPSNKVTEKGKDVELRCDPISGHTALYWYRQSLGQGLEFLIYFQGNSAPDKSGLPSDRFSAERTGGSVSTLTIQRTQQEDSAVYLCASSLEGTSAYEQYFGPGTRLTVT.

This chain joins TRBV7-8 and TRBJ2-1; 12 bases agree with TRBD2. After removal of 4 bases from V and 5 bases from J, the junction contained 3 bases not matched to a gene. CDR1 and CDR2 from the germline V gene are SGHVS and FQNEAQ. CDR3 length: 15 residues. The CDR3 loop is CASSSSGGADNEQFF. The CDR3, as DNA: TGTGCCAGCAGCTCTAGCGGGGGGGCGGACAATGAGCAGTTCTTC.

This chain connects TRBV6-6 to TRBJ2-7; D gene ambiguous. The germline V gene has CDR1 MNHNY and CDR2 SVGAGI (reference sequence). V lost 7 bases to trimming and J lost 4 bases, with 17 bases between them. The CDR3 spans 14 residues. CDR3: CASTPILSLYEQYF. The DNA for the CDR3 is TGTGCCAGCACCCCAATACTAAGTCTTTACGAGCAGTACTTC.

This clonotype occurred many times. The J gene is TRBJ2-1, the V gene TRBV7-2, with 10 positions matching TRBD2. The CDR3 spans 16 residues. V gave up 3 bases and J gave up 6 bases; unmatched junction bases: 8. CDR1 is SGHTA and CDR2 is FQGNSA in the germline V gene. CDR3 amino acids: CASSFALAGAGNEQFF. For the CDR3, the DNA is TGTGCCAGCAGCTTTGCTCTAGCGGGAGCGGGCAATGAGCAGTTCTTC.

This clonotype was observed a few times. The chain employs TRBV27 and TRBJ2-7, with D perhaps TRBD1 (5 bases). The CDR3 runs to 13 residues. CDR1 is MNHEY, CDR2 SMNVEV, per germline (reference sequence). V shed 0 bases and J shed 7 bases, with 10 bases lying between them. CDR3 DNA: TGTGCCAGCAGTTTATCAGGGGCGGATGAGCAGTACTTC. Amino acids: CASSLSGADEQYF.

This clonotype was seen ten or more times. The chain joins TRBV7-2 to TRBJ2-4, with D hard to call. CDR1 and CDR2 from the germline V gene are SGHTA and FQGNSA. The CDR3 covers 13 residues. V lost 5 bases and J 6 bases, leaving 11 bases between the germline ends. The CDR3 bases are TGTGCCAGCAGCCCACGCCCGGGAAACATTCAGTACTTC. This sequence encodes CASSPRPGNIQYF.

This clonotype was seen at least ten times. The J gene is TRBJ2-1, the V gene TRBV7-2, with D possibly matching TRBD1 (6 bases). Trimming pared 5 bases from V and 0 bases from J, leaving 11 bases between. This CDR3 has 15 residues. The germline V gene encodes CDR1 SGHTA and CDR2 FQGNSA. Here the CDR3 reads CASSAGASSYNEQFF. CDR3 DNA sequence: TGTGCCAGCAGCGCAGGGGCGAGCTCCTACAATGAGCAGTTCTTC.

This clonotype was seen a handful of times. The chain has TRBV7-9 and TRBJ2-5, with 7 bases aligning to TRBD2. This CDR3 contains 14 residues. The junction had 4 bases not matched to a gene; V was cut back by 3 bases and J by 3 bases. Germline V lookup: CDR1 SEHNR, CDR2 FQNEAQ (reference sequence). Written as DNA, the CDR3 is TGTGCCAGCAGCTTTTCTAGCGGAGAAGAGACCCAGTACTTC. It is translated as CASSFSSGEETQYF.

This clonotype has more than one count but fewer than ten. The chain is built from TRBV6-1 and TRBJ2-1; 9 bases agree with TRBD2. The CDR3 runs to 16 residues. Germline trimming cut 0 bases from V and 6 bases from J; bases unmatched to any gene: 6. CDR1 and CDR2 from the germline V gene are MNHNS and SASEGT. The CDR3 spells CASSEASLAGINEQFF. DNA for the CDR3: TGTGCCAGCAGTGAAGCCAGCCTAGCGGGGATCAATGAGCAGTTCTTC.

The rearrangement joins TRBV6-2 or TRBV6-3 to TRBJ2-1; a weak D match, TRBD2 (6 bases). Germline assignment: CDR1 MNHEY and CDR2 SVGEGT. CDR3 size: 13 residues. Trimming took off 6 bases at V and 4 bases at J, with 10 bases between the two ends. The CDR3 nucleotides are TGTGCCAGCAGGGGGACTCAGTACAATGAGCAGTTCTTC. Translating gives CASRGTQYNEQFF.

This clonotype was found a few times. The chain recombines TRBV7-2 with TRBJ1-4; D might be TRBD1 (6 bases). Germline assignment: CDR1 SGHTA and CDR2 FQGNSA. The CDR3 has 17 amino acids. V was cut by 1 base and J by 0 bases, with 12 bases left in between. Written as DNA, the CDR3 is TGTGCCAGCAGCTTAGGTCCAGGGGCGGCAACTAATGAAAAACTGTTTTTT. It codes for CASSLGPGAATNEKLFF.

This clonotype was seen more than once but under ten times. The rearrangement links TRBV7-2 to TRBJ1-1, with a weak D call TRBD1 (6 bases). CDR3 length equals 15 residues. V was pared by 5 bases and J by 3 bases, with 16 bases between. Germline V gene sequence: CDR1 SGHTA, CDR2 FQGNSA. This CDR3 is CASSPHRDTYTEAFF. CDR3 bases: TGTGCCAGCAGCCCCCATCGGGACACGTACACTGAAGCTTTCTTT.